What follows is one T cell receptor beta chain and its context. What it binds is unknown. Positive CCR7 selection of CD45RO-negative cells yielded the naive CD8 cells, and terminally differentiated effector memory CD45RA+ cells were excluded. This sample stems from a study of shared clonotypes between healthy human individuals. Study-level findings and limits: Genetic and exposure-history diversity was limited by the few donors.

This CDR3 has 16 residues. Trimming at V came to 0 bases and at J to 4 bases, leaving 6 bases not matched to a gene. Germline CDR1 LGHNA, CDR2 YSLEER. Each subset's genomic DNA was shared equally among a number of immunoSEQ plates. Clones were sequenced by immunoSEQ multiplex PCR, and TCRdb holds only the in-frame ones, with some missing. The sample lists about 2 million clones; about 95% were seen once. The V call is TRBV4-3, the J call TRBJ2-1, with TRBD2 matching 7 bases. Sequencing was done on a sample of naive CD8+ T cells sorted from blood. The sequence came from a man aged 18 to 29 in good health. The CDR3 spells CASSQEPSGHYNEQFF. CDR3 nucleotides: TGCGCCAGCAGCCAAGAACCTAGCGGACATTACAATGAGCAGTTCTTC.